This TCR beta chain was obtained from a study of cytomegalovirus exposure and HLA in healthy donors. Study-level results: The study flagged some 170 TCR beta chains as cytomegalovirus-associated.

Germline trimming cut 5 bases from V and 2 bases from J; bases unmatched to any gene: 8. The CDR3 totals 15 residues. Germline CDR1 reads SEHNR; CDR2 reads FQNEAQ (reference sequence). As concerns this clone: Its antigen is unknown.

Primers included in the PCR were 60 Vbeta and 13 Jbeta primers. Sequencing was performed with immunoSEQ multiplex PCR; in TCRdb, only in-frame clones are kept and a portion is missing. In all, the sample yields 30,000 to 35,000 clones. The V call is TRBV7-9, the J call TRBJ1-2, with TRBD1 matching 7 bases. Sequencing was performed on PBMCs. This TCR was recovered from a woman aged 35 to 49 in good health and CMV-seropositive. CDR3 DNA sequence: TGTGCCAGCAGCCCCGGGACAGCCGACAACTATGGCTACACCTTC. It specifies CASSPGTADNYGYTF.